Below are 25 T cell receptor beta chains sequenced from a single sample in a study of blood T cells in healthy people across ages (dated by TCRdb to about 2015). Libraries were constructed by 5' RACE. The reads were generated on an Illumina HiSeq 2500. A second roughly 6 to 12 cycle PCR used a sample-barcoded 5' primer and a J-beta primer mix. Using fastp at Q25 and MiXCR, TCRdb reprocessed the public reads and kept productive beta chains. Merged by CDR3 protein, the rows form single entries marked with the most common genes and DNA. The sample table holds 950,000 to 1,200,000 distinct CDR3 sequences, of which roughly two fifths were seen once. Clones ranked in the top ten supply around 13% of the sample. Sequencing was done on a sample of blood. Receptors originate from a man aged 18 to 30 in good health.

The rearrangement uses TRBV7-9 and TRBJ2-7, with TRBD1 matching 7 bases. Germline loops: CDR1 SEHNR, CDR2 FQNEAQ (reference sequence). V gave up 3 bases and J gave up 7 bases; unmatched junction bases: 12. The CDR3 runs 15 residues. This chain's CDR3 is CASSFNQGEINEQYF. Here the CDR3 DNA reads TGTGCCAGCAGCTTCAACCAGGGGGAGATCAATGAGCAGTACTTC.

CDR3: CSARDWGYGYTF. The CDR3 nucleotides are TGCAGTGCTAGAGATTGGGGATATGGCTACACCTTC. The chain has TRBV20-1 and TRBJ1-2; D is undetermined. Germline V lookup: CDR1 DFQATT, CDR2 SNEGSKA (reference sequence). V was shortened by 0 bases and J by 5 bases, with 7 bases between the two germline ends. There are 12 residues in the CDR3.

This clonotype was seen more than once but under ten times. The genes are TRBV4-1 and TRBJ1-2; D call uncertain. The CDR3 has 15 residues. V lost 1 base to trimming and J lost 4 bases, with 13 bases between them. Germline V gene data show CDR1 as MGHRA and CDR2 as YSYEKL. The CDR3, as DNA: TGCGCCAGCAGCCAAGTTCGAGAACGGTTCTATGGCTACACCTTC. This encodes CASSQVRERFYGYTF.

This sequence joins TRBV4-2 and TRBJ1-2; maybe TRBD1 (5 bases). Trimming took 3 bases from V and 3 from J, leaving 14 bases between them. This CDR3 contains 15 residues. CDR1 and CDR2 (germline): LGHNA, YNFKEQ. The CDR3 spells CASSQRDGTDYGYTF. As DNA, the CDR3 is TGTGCCAGCAGCCAGCGAGATGGGACGGACTATGGCTACACCTTC.

The chain employs TRBV20-1 and TRBJ2-5, with unresolved D. The V end lost 0 bases, the J end lost 11 bases, and 19 bases lay between the germline ends. The CDR3 extends over 14 amino acids. From germline, CDR1 is DFQATT and CDR2 SNEGSKA (reference sequence). This chain's CDR3 is CSAREGDAYNEQYF. CDR3 bases: TGCAGTGCTAGAGAGGGTGACGCCTACAATGAGCAGTACTTC.

The rearrangement uses TRBV20-1 and TRBJ1-1; D gene ambiguous. V dropped 6 bases and J dropped 5 bases, with 19 bases sitting between them. Germline-derived CDR1 and CDR2 are DFQATT and SNEGSKA (reference sequence). This CDR3 contains 14 residues. CDR3 nucleotides: TGCAGTGCCCTGCCGACCGGAGGGCGAACTGAAGCTTTCTTT. The encoded protein is CSALPTGGRTEAFF.

This sequence joins TRBV20-1 and TRBJ1-4; 8 bases map to TRBD1. The CDR3 consists of 13 residues. The germline V gene has CDR1 DFQATT and CDR2 SNEGSKA (reference sequence). With V trimmed by 8 bases and J by 5 bases, 7 bases remained unmatched. CDR3 loop: CSTSRGLNEKLFF. Here the CDR3 DNA reads TGCAGTACCAGCAGGGGGCTCAATGAAAAACTGTTTTTT.

V usage is TRBV20-1 and J usage is TRBJ2-4; D may be TRBD2 (5 bases). The DNA end lines up better with TRBJ2-7; the J call may be wrong. CDR1 is DFQATT, CDR2 SNEGSKA, per germline (reference sequence). CDR3 length: 15 residues. CDR3 residues: CSARDARAGWNEQYF. The CDR3 region has the DNA TGCAGTGCTAGAGATGCGAGGGCAGGTTGGAACGAGCAGTACTTC.

This clonotype was observed a few times. The CDR3 DNA follows: TGCGCCAGCTCTTTGGGGGGGGCCCGGTCGTACAATGAGCAGTTCTTC. Encoded protein: CASSLGGARSYNEQFF. The chain uses TRBV5-1 and TRBJ2-1; the D gene is possibly TRBD2 (7 bases). The germline CDR1 and CDR2 sequences are SGHRS and YFSETQ. The V gene lost 7 bases and the J gene lost 4 bases, with 21 bases spanning the gap. The CDR3 sequence is 16 residues long.

This chain links TRBV7-8 with TRBJ1-5; D unresolved. The CDR3 runs to 15 residues. From germline, CDR1 is SGHVS and CDR2 FQNEAQ. The V gene lost 2 bases and the J gene lost 0 bases, with 8 bases spanning the gap. The CDR3 DNA reads TGTGCCAGCAGCTTATGGTACAATAGCAATCAGCCCCAGCATTTT. Its protein is CASSLWYNSNQPQHF.

This clonotype occurred once. With a much larger clone just one base away, this may be a read error. V is TRBV5-1 and J is TRBJ2-7; D call uncertain. The CDR3 consists of 17 residues. The V gene's germline CDR1 is SGHRS and CDR2 YFSETQ. V was cut by 2 bases and J by 5 bases, with 23 bases left in between. The CDR3 sequence is CASSFRTDGELDDEQYF. CDR3 in DNA: TGCGCCAGCAGCTTCCGAACCGACGGTGAACTCGACGACGAGCAGTACTTC.

This clonotype was counted once. Being one base from a much bigger clone, this may be a read error. This sequence joins TRBV9 and TRBJ2-5; TRBD2 matches 10 bases. The CDR3 covers 15 residues. Germline lookup yields CDR1 SGDLS and CDR2 YYNGEE. Losses at the gene ends were 0 bases for V and 11 bases for J; bases not matched to a gene: 10. CDR3 DNA: TGTGCCAGCAGCGTAGAACTAGCGGGGTTCAATGAGCAGTACTTC. This translates into CASSVELAGFNEQYF.

The chain is built from TRBV6-5 and TRBJ1-1; D is unresolved. Germline V gene sequence: CDR1 MNHEY, CDR2 SVGAGI. The V and J ends lost 2 bases and 3 bases respectively, with 7 bases between them. This CDR3 comprises 13 residues. DNA for the CDR3: TGTGCCAGCAGTTACGGCCCCGACACTGAAGCTTTCTTT. Its protein is CASSYGPDTEAFF.

The chain employs TRBV27 and TRBJ2-1; possibly TRBD1 for D (5 bases). Germline V gene data show CDR1 as MNHEY and CDR2 as SMNVEV (reference sequence). Between the trimmed V and J ends, which lost 3 bases and 1 base, there was a span of 10 bases. The CDR3 sequence is 15 residues long. The CDR3 coding sequence is TGTGCCAGCAGTTTGACAGCTAATTCCTACAATGAGCAGTTCTTC. Translated, it gives CASSLTANSYNEQFF.

This chain links TRBV2 with TRBJ2-5, with D unresolved. CDR3 length: 13 residues. The germline V gene encodes CDR1 SNHLY and CDR2 FYNNEI. V gave up 7 bases and J gave up 3 bases, with 12 bases separating them. The CDR3 coding sequence is TGTGCCAGCATCAAGGGTAGCAAAGAGACCCAGTACTTC. It translates to CASIKGSKETQYF.

This chain connects TRBV5-4 to TRBJ1-1, with D perhaps TRBD1 (5 bases). Trimming pared 4 bases from V and 1 base from J, leaving 20 bases between. This CDR3 region has 17 residues. Germline V gene lookup returns CDR1 SGHNT and CDR2 YYREEE (reference sequence). The CDR3 sequence: CASSPWGGGGPNTEAFF. The CDR3 DNA follows: TGTGCCAGCAGCCCCTGGGGTGGGGGAGGGCCGAACACTGAAGCTTTCTTT. The full variable domain, completed using reference TRBV5-4 and TRBJ1-1, is ETGVTQSPTHLIKTRGQQVTLRCSSQSGHNTVSWYQQALGQGPQFIFQYYREEENGRGNFPPRFSGLQFPNYSSELNVNALELDDSALYLCASSPWGGGGPNTEAFFGQGTRLTVV.

V gene TRBV6-5 combines with J gene TRBJ1-1, with TRBD1 matching over 10 bases. The CDR3 totals 13 residues. Trimming at V came to 6 bases and at J to 5 bases, leaving 3 bases not matched to a gene. Germline V CDR1 and CDR2: MNHEY, SVGAGI. The CDR3 loop is CASRWTGGTEAFF. In nucleotides, the CDR3 is TGTGCCAGCAGATGGACAGGGGGGACTGAAGCTTTCTTT.

V is TRBV11-2 and J is TRBJ1-5; D is undetermined. Germline lookup yields CDR1 SGHAT and CDR2 FQNNGV. CDR3 length: 15 residues. Trimming took off 5 bases at V and 2 bases at J, with 13 bases between the two ends. CDR3 in amino acids: CASSPYMRGNQPQHF. The CDR3 DNA reads TGTGCCAGCAGCCCGTACATGCGTGGCAATCAGCCCCAGCATTTT. Variable domain in full (rest from reference TRBV11-2 and TRBJ1-5): EAGVAQSPRYKIIEKRQSVAFWCNPISGHATLYWYQQILGQGPKLLIQFQNNGVVDDSQLPKDRFSAERLKGVDSTLKIQPAKLEDSAVYLCASSPYMRGNQPQHFGDGTRLSIL.

The V gene is TRBV6-6, the J gene TRBJ1-1, with a weak D call TRBD1 (5 bases). Per germline, CDR1 MNHNY and CDR2 SVGAGI (reference sequence). V was cut by 2 bases and J by 13 bases, with 14 bases left in between. This CDR3 contains 12 residues. This CDR3 reads CASSYGDVAGFF. Here the CDR3 DNA reads TGTGCCAGCAGTTACGGGGACGTGGCAGGTTTCTTT.

In regard to this clonotype: Compared with germline, one end of the junction differs, possibly owing to a read error. The rearrangement links TRBV7-9 to TRBJ2-1, with D hard to call. This CDR3 is 15 amino acids long. CDR1 and CDR2 (germline): SEHNR, FQNEAQ (reference sequence). The CDR3: CVSSESESSYNEQFF. DNA of the CDR3: TGTGTCAGCAGCGAAAGCGAGAGCTCCTACAATGAGCAGTTCTTC.

The chain combines TRBV29-1 with TRBJ1-2; 7 bases align to TRBD1. The CDR3 is made up of 13 amino acids. Per germline, CDR1 SQVTM and CDR2 ANQGSEA. V gave up 6 bases and J gave up 8 bases; unmatched junction bases: 12. CDR3 sequence (DNA): TGCAGCGTCGATGCGACAGGGTTGTGGGGCTACACCTTC. Translating it yields CSVDATGLWGYTF.

This chain uses TRBV7-9 with TRBJ1-1; D gene uncertain. Between the trimmed V and J ends, which lost 5 bases and 8 bases, there was a span of 6 bases. The CDR3 totals 10 residues. Germline V gene sequence: CDR1 SEHNR, CDR2 FQNEAQ (reference sequence). Here the CDR3 reads CASSGAEAFF. The CDR3 DNA reads TGTGCCAGCAGCGGAGCCGAAGCTTTCTTT.

V and J are TRBV2 and TRBJ1-2; 9 bases line up with TRBD1. V lost 10 bases, J lost 5 bases, and 11 bases stayed unmatched. Germline V gene lookup returns CDR1 SNHLY and CDR2 FYNNEI. The CDR3 extends over 14 amino acids. The CDR3 bases are TGTGCCACCGGGACAGGGTTTCGGGAGTATGGCTACACCTTC. Protein: CATGTGFREYGYTF.

The chain carries TRBV6-5 and TRBJ1-5; no firm D call. This CDR3 comprises 13 residues. The V and J ends lost 2 bases and 6 bases respectively, with 8 bases between them. The germline gives CDR1 MNHEY, CDR2 SVGAGI. This chain's CDR3 is CASSYDGTQPQHF. DNA for the CDR3: TGTGCCAGCAGTTACGATGGAACTCAGCCCCAGCATTTT.

This clonotype was recorded a few times. This chain joins TRBV20-1 and TRBJ2-3, with D possibly TRBD1 on 5 matching bases. The germline gives CDR1 DFQATT, CDR2 SNEGSKA (reference sequence). V lost 6 bases and J 1 base, leaving 14 bases between the germline ends. This CDR3 has 14 residues. The CDR3 sequence is CSARGHGGTDTQYF. CDR3 DNA sequence: TGCAGTGCCCGAGGACACGGAGGCACAGATACGCAGTATTTT.